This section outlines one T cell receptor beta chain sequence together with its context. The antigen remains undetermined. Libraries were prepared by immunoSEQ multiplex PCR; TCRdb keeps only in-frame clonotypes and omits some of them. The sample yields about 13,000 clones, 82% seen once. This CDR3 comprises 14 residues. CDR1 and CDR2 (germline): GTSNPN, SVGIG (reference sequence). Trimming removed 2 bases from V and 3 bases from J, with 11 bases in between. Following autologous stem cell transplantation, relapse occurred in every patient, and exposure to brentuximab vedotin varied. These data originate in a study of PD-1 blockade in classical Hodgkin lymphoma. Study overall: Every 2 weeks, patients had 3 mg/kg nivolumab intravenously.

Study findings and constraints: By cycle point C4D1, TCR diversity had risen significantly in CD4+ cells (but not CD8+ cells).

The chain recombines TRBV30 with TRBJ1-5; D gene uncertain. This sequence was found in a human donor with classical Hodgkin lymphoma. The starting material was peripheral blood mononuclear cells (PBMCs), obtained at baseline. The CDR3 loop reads CAWSSDTPNQPQHF. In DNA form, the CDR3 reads TGTGCCTGGAGTTCAGACACCCCCAATCAGCCCCAGCATTTT.